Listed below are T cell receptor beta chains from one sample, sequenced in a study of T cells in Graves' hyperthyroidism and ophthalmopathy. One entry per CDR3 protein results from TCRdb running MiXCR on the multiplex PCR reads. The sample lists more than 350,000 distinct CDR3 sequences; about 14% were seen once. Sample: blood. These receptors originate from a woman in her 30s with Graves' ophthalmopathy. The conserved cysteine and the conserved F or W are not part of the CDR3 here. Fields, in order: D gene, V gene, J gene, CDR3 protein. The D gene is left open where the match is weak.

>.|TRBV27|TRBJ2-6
ASSFRQVPSSGANVLT
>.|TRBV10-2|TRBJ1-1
TSNGGGYTEAF
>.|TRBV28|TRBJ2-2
ASSFGSANTGELF
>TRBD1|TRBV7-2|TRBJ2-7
ASSPGQGAYEQY
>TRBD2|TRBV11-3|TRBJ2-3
ASSLGGGGVPDTQY
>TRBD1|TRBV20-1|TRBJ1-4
SAPRTGGQGNEKLF
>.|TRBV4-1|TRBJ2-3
ASSQVPRSTDTQY
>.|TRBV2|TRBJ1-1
ASKEWMNTEAF
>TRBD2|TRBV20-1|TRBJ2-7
SARITSGGTYEQY
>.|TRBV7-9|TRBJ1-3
ASNGVSGNTIY
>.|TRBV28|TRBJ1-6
ASSSTEKPHNSPLH
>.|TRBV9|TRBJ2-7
ASSPVKGGYEQY
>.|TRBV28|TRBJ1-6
ASSSQGINSPLH
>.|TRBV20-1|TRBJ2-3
SAPGFYRTDTQY
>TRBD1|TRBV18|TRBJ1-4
ASSPNAAGTGQEKLF
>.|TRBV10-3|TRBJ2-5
AISEYPGGLETQY
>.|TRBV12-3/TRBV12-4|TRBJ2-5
ASSFGQSQETQY
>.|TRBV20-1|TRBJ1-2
SANLLGDHGYT
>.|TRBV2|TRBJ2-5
ASSEGAGRQETQY
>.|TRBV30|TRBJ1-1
AWRASGGTEAF
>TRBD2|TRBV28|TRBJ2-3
ASSWGLAGLSASTDTQY
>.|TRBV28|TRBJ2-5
ASSSRSRETQY
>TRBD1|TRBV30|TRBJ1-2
AWRRPGQGDGYT
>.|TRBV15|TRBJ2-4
ATSLRTPPVSIQY
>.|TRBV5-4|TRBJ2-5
ASSPGAKTQY
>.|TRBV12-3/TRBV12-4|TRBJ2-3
ASRTGFVQY
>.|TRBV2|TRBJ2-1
ASGQTYDEQF
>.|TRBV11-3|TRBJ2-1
ASSQIVGFEQF
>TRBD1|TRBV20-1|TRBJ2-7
SAKDRGLVGEQY
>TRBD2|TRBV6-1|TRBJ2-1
ASADLAGGPNEQF
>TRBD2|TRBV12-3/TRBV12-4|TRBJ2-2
ASSFLLGGTNTGELF
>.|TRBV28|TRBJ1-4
ASGNNEKLF
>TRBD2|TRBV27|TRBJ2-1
ASSFGTSGGFNEQF
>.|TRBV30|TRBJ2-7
AWKELGYEQY
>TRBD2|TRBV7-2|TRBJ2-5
ASSLRTSQETQY
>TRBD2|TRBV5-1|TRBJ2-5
ASSLVSPSGAYRETQY
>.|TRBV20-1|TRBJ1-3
SARRGTSGNTIY
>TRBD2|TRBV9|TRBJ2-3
ASSVFGSGANTDTQY
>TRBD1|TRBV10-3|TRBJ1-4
AKNRNRGRSEKLF
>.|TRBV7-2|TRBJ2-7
ASSPGAAVEQY
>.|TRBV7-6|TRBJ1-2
ASSSSGTAGYT
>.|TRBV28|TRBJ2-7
ASSVTGYEQY